This T cell receptor beta chain was retrieved from a study of OX40 agonist ivuxolimab in advanced cancers. Study-wide background: Intravenous ivuxolimab at 0.01 to 10 mg/kg was given to patients every 2 weeks. Three patients got partial responses; one had hepatocellular carcinoma and two had cutaneous melanoma. Findings and caveats of the study: More expanded clones were seen, on average, in CD8+ T cells than in CD4+. There was clonal expansion of CD4+ and CD8+ blood T cells by week 6 at 0.1 to 3.0 mg/kg.

About this clone itself: What it binds is unknown.

Germline V CDR1 and CDR2: ENHRY, SYGVKD. Trimming removed 7 bases at V and 2 bases at J, with 19 bases between. The CDR3 has 16 residues. TCRdb's copy holds only in-frame clones and misses some; the assay was immunoSEQ multiplex PCR. Here the sample spans approximately 48,000 clones, approximately 80% being singletons. Source: CD4+ or CD8+ T cells sorted from blood, taken in a trial of the OX40 agonist ivuxolimab. The chain carries TRBV10-3 and TRBJ2-3, with a weak D call TRBD2 (5 bases). The origin of this receptor is an adult with an advanced solid tumor such as melanoma, head and neck, liver or kidney cancer. CDR3 in DNA: TGTGCCATCACCCCCTCTTCCGGGATAAACACAGATACGCAGTATTTT. It yields the protein CAITPSSGINTDTQYF.